This T cell receptor (beta chain) was sequenced for a study of cytomegalovirus exposure and HLA in healthy donors. The V segment lost 5 bases and the J segment 1 base; nucleotides outside the gene matches: 6. The CDR3 covers 16 residues. CDR1 and CDR2 (germline): ENHRY, SYGVKD. The study's findings and limits: About 90% or about 30% of the time was how often most TCR beta V segments were productive, according to an earlier analysis. Investigators reported about 160 TCR beta chains as tied to cytomegalovirus.

For this clone: Its antigen is not identified.

The primer mix had 60 Vbeta and 13 Jbeta primers. Original analysis: Later work found around 80 million unique TCR beta chains, with about 10 million shared. The assay was immunoSEQ multiplex PCR, and TCRdb's table has in-frame clones only and misses some. Clone size and V and J calls were adopted from that table, with D and trimming inferred from the DNA. Of under 90,000 clones listed, around 82% are singletons. At collection, donors were nominally healthy, but unrecorded immune exposures were probable. The gene calls are TRBV10-3 and TRBJ2-3; 10 bases map to TRBD1. Material: PBMCs. This TCR derives from a man aged 35-49 years in good health and CMV-seronegative. CDR3 nucleotides: TGTGCCATCAGTCCTACCGGGACAGGGGGCACAGATACGCAGTATTTT. Translating it yields CAISPTGTGGTDTQYF.